The next 31 T cell receptor beta chains were all read from a single sample in a study of cytomegalovirus exposure and HLA in healthy donors. Amplification used 60 Vbeta primers and 13 Jbeta primers. Profiled with immunoSEQ multiplex PCR; TCRdb holds only in-frame clones, not every one. Among about 76,000 clones listed, around 80% were seen once. The sample comprised PBMCs. The receptors here all came from a man under 40 in good health and CMV-seronegative.

The V call is TRBV6-6, the J call TRBJ2-7; perhaps TRBD1 as D (6 bases). CDR3 length: 12 amino acids. Germline V gene sequence: CDR1 MNHNY, CDR2 SVGAGI (reference sequence). V lost 10 bases and J lost 2, with 12 bases in between. CDR3 region: CATQGNAYEQYF. CDR3 DNA sequence: TGTGCCACCCAGGGGAACGCCTACGAGCAGTACTTC.

The gene calls are TRBV7-9 and TRBJ2-7; possibly TRBD2 for D (5 bases). The V and J ends lost 5 bases and 0 bases respectively, with 11 bases between them. Per germline, CDR1 SEHNR and CDR2 FQNEAQ (reference sequence). The length of the CDR3 is 14 residues. CDR3 amino acids: CASSGETSSYEQYF. The CDR3 coding sequence is TGTGCCAGCAGCGGGGAGACCAGCTCCTACGAGCAGTACTTC.

V is TRBV2 and J is TRBJ1-1, with 9 positions matching TRBD1. The J segment lost 5 bases and the V segment lost 7 bases, leaving 11 bases of the junction unmatched. Germline V gene lookup returns CDR1 SNHLY and CDR2 FYNNEI. The CDR3 runs 15 residues. The DNA of the CDR3 is TGTGCCAGCATCCGGGACAGGGTATTTGGAACTGAAGCTTTCTTT. It codes for CASIRDRVFGTEAFF.

This chain joins TRBV12-5 and TRBJ2-2; D is perhaps TRBD1 (6 bases). The CDR3 is 15 residues long. The germline V and J ends were trimmed by 7 bases and 1 base, with 13 bases remaining between them. Germline V CDR1 and CDR2: LGHNT, FRNRAP. For the CDR3, the DNA is TGTGCTAGTGCCTTAGGACAGTTGAACACCGGGGAGCTGTTTTTT. It yields the protein CASALGQLNTGELFF.

The rearrangement links TRBV7-8 to TRBJ2-1; possible D gene TRBD2, 6 bases. The ends were cut back, 5 bases at V and 7 bases at J, with 15 bases in the middle. CDR1 and CDR2 from the germline V gene are SGHVS and FQNEAQ. The CDR3 is 14 residues long. The CDR3 sequence is CASSPGLPGNEQFF. The CDR3, as DNA: TGTGCCAGCAGCCCGGGACTCCCTGGGAATGAGCAGTTCTTC.

The chain combines TRBV28 with TRBJ1-5; D perhaps matches TRBD1 (6 bases). This CDR3 has 15 amino acids. CDR1 is MDHEN and CDR2 is SYDVKM in the germline V gene. Trimming stripped 3 bases from V and 5 bases from J, with 14 bases between. The CDR3 bases are TGTGCCAGCAGTTTTCTGGACAGAAGAGATCAGCCCCAGCATTTT. This encodes CASSFLDRRDQPQHF.

In DNA, the CDR3 is TGTGCCAGCAGCTTGGATGCGGGAGCGAGCTCCTACAATGAGCAGTTCTTC. Protein: CASSLDAGASSYNEQFF. This chain joins TRBV5-6 and TRBJ2-1; 7 bases are shared with TRBD2. This CDR3 is 17 amino acids long. Germline V CDR1 and CDR2: SGHDT, YYEEEE. J was trimmed by 0 bases and V by 0 bases; bases with no gene match: 6.

J is TRBJ2-7 and V is TRBV19; D may be TRBD1 (6 bases). Trimming took 5 bases from V and 6 from J, leaving 17 bases between them. The V gene's germline CDR1 is LNHDA and CDR2 SQIVND (reference sequence). This CDR3 contains 14 residues. The CDR3 region has the DNA TGTGCCAGTAGTCCGGACAGCCTCAAAAGCGAGCAGTACTTC. Translated: CASSPDSLKSEQYF.

The chain employs TRBV2 and TRBJ1-1, with D possibly being TRBD1 (6 bases). The V end was cut by 6 bases, the J end by 1 base, with 15 bases between. Germline CDR1 reads SNHLY; CDR2 reads FYNNEI. CDR3 length equals 15 residues. CDR3 sequence: CASSVSDSPNTEAFF. The CDR3 bases are TGTGCCAGCAGCGTTTCGGACAGCCCGAACACTGAAGCTTTCTTT.

The CDR3 DNA reads TGTGCCAGCAGCCCGACTTTTAGGTCTCCAGGGGAGCAGTACTTC. This translates into CASSPTFRSPGEQYF. The chain joins TRBV7-9 to TRBJ2-7, with TRBD1 as a possible D gene (5 bases). The V gene's germline CDR1 is SEHNR and CDR2 FQNEAQ (reference sequence). Between the trimmed V and J ends, which lost 5 bases and 7 bases, there was a span of 21 bases. The length of the CDR3 is 15 residues.

V gene TRBV25-1 combines with J gene TRBJ2-5, with 11 bases lining up with TRBD1. Germline CDR1 MGHDK, CDR2 SYGVNS. Trimming removed 2 bases from V and 5 bases from J; junction bases left unmatched: 7. This CDR3 has 16 amino acids. Written as DNA, the CDR3 is TGTGCCAGCAGTGAACGCCGGGACAGGGGGGGTGAGACCCAGTACTTC. This gives the protein CASSERRDRGGETQYF.

The V call is TRBV27, the J call TRBJ1-3; 9 positions match TRBD1. The V segment lost 5 bases and the J segment 5 bases; nucleotides outside the gene matches: 7. Germline CDR1 reads MNHEY; CDR2 reads SMNVEV (reference sequence). The CDR3 contains 15 residues. The CDR3 spells CASSPGTGYRNTIYF. The DNA of the CDR3 is TGTGCCAGCAGTCCCGGGACAGGGTATCGAAACACCATATATTTT.

The V gene is TRBV2, the J gene TRBJ2-2, with 9 bases matching TRBD2. CDR1 is SNHLY and CDR2 is FYNNEI in the germline V gene. The CDR3 has 16 amino acids. The ends lost 1 base at V and 5 bases at J; junction bases unmatched: 5. The CDR3 sequence: CASSEGGRARTGELFF. DNA of the CDR3: TGTGCCAGCAGTGAAGGCGGGAGGGCTCGGACCGGGGAGCTGTTTTTT.

The CDR3 reads CASSSAPGQGTEAFF. Written as DNA, the CDR3 is TGTGCCAGCAGCTCGGCACCGGGACAGGGGACTGAAGCTTTCTTT. V usage is TRBV14 and J usage is TRBJ1-1, with 10 bases matching TRBD1. There are 15 residues in the CDR3. Unmatched junction bases numbered 8, after V lost 5 bases and J lost 5 bases. CDR1 and CDR2 from the germline V gene are SGHDN and FVKESK.

Regarding this clone: One end of the junction varies from germline; a read error may be responsible. The CDR3 here is CAWSGGQLIAF. CDR3 DNA sequence: TGTGCCTGGAGTGGGGGACAGCTCATAGCCTTC. This sequence joins TRBV30 and TRBJ1-2; 7 nucleotides line up with TRBD1. The CDR3 has 11 residues. CDR1 GTSNPN and CDR2 SVGIG come from the germline V gene (reference sequence).

J is TRBJ1-2 and V is TRBV28; possibly TRBD1 for D (5 bases). The ends were cut back, 5 bases at V and 6 bases at J, with 22 bases in the middle. The germline CDR1 and CDR2 sequences are MDHEN and SYDVKM. The CDR3 covers 16 residues. CDR3 sequence reads: CASSPGGVHVFNGYTF. Written as DNA, the CDR3 is TGTGCCAGCAGTCCGGGGGGGGTTCATGTTTTTAATGGCTACACCTTC.

V is TRBV7-6 and J is TRBJ2-1, with 11 nucleotides matching TRBD2. CDR1 and CDR2 (germline): SGHVS, FNYEAQ. This CDR3 spans 20 amino acids. V shed 5 bases, J shed 7 bases, and the junction held 22 bases outside the gene matches. In DNA form, the CDR3 reads TGTGCCAGCAGCGAAGTTGGGGCTCAACTACTAGCGGGAGATGGGAATGAGCAGTTCTTC. The encoded protein is CASSEVGAQLLAGDGNEQFF. Drawing the rest from reference TRBV7-6 and TRBJ2-1, the complete variable domain is GAGVSQSPRYKVTKRGQDVALRCDPISGHVSLYWYRQALGQGPEFLTYFNYEAQQDKSGLPNDRFSAERPEGSISTLTIQRTEQRDSAMYRCASSEVGAQLLAGDGNEQFFGPGTRLTVL.

The V call is TRBV7-2, the J call TRBJ1-1; a possible D gene is TRBD1 (5 bases). Trimming left V 5 bases short and J 4 bases short, with 14 bases between. Germline V gene data show CDR1 as SGHTA and CDR2 as FQGNSA. The CDR3 runs 14 residues. This CDR3 reads CASSPRGRGTEAFF. The DNA for the CDR3 is TGTGCCAGCAGCCCTAGGGGTCGTGGCACTGAAGCTTTCTTT.

The chain carries TRBV5-1 and TRBJ2-5; no definite D call. The last part of the DNA fits TRBJ2-7 better; the J call may be wrong. The length of the CDR3 is 14 residues. Germline assignment: CDR1 SGHRS and CDR2 YFSETQ. This CDR3 is CASSLVVSPYEQYF. The CDR3 bases are TGCGCCAGCAGCTTGGTGGTGAGCCCGTACGAGCAGTACTTC.

This chain links TRBV6-6 with TRBJ1-2; 7 positions match TRBD1. The CDR3 totals 14 residues. Germline loops: CDR1 MNHNY, CDR2 SVGAGI (reference sequence). The V and J ends lost 6 bases and 3 bases, in that order; junction bases with no gene match: 7. The CDR3: CASSRQGADYGYTF. In nucleotides, the CDR3 is TGTGCCAGCAGCAGACAGGGAGCGGACTATGGCTACACCTTC.

The chain links TRBV2 to TRBJ2-1; maybe TRBD1 (6 bases). V was clipped by 4 bases and J by 4 bases, with 17 bases between them. The germline CDR1 and CDR2 sequences are SNHLY and FYNNEI. The length of the CDR3 is 16 residues. CDR3 bases: TGTGCCAGCAGTGTTGAGGGGGTTTTCCGGTACAATGAGCAGTTCTTC. This translates into CASSVEGVFRYNEQFF.

This clone has a single count. The chain carries TRBV5-1 and TRBJ1-3; possible D gene TRBD1, 5 bases. Trimming took 1 base from V and 2 from J, leaving 13 bases between them. The germline CDR1 and CDR2 sequences are SGHRS and YFSETQ. The CDR3 loop spans 16 amino acids. The CDR3 spells CASSLWGERTGNTIYF. The CDR3 DNA reads as TGCGCCAGCAGCTTGTGGGGGGAGAGAACTGGAAACACCATATATTTT. The full variable domain, rest sourced from reference TRBV5-1 and TRBJ1-3, is KAGVTQTPRYLIKTRGQQVTLSCSPISGHRSVSWYQQTPGQGLQFLFEYFSETQRNKGNFPGRFSGRQFSNSRSEMNVSTLELGDSALYLCASSLWGERTGNTIYFGEGSWLTVV.

The rearrangement uses TRBV11-3 and TRBJ2-1, with 8 bases lining up with TRBD1. The V and J ends lost 6 bases and 12 bases, in that order; junction bases with no gene match: 10. Germline V lookup: CDR1 SGHNT, CDR2 YENEEA. This CDR3 region has 13 residues. The CDR3 loop reads CASSFRQGRGQFF. The CDR3 coding sequence is TGTGCCAGCAGTTTTCGACAGGGGCGCGGGCAGTTCTTC.

The chain links TRBV5-1 to TRBJ2-4; 12 bases fit TRBD1. Germline V gene data show CDR1 as SGHRS and CDR2 as YFSETQ. V lost 5 bases to trimming and J lost 0 bases; unmatched junction nucleotides: 6. The CDR3 totals 17 residues. The CDR3 DNA sequence: TGCGCCAGCAGGACGGGACAGGGGGCCTCAGCCAAAAACATTCAGTACTTC. This sequence encodes CASRTGQGASAKNIQYF.

This clone came up once. The rearrangement joins TRBV5-8 to TRBJ2-3; the match to TRBD2 covers 15 bases. V shed 0 bases and J 11 bases; nucleotides not matched to a gene: 10. Germline CDR1 reads SGHTS; CDR2 reads YDEGEE. CDR3 length equals 17 residues. The CDR3 nucleotides read TGTGCCAGCAGCTTGGACTGGACTAGCGGGGGGGCCGGGGAGCAGTATTTT. Translation: CASSLDWTSGGAGEQYF.

This clone was picked up a small number of times. The chain couples TRBV6-1 to TRBJ1-5; 7 nucleotides match TRBD1. Germline V lookup: CDR1 MNHNS, CDR2 SASEGT. The length of the CDR3 is 14 residues. V lost 7 bases, J lost 2 bases, and 5 bases stayed unmatched. In nucleotides, the CDR3 is TGTGCCAGCAAGGAGGGGGCACGCAATCAGCCCCAGCATTTT. This gives the protein CASKEGARNQPQHF.

J is TRBJ1-1 and V is TRBV6-5; D is unresolved. Germline loops: CDR1 MNHEY, CDR2 SVGAGI. This CDR3 is built from 14 residues. V was pared by 6 bases and J by 5 bases, with 16 bases between. In nucleotides, the CDR3 is TGTGCCAGCAGCCCGGTGGGTCGAGGTACTGAAGCTTTCTTT. It encodes CASSPVGRGTEAFF.

The rearrangement links TRBV27 to TRBJ2-1; 10 positions match TRBD2. The CDR3 has 15 residues. Germline CDR1 reads MNHEY; CDR2 reads SMNVEV (reference sequence). J gave up 5 bases and V 7 bases, and 8 bases lay outside the gene matches. The DNA of the CDR3 is TGTGCCAGCACTCAAGCGGGACTAGCGAACAATGAGCAGTTCTTC. Translation: CASTQAGLANNEQFF.

As regards this clone: An end of the junction differs from the germline gene, which may be a read error. V and J are TRBV29-1 and TRBJ1-3, with D perhaps matching TRBD1 (6 bases). CDR1 is SQVTM, CDR2 ANQGSEA, per germline. This CDR3 has 14 amino acids. CDR3 in DNA: TGCAGCGTTTCCACAGGGAATCGGGGAAGCACCATATATTTT. The encoded protein is CSVSTGNRGSTIYF.

This clone has just a few counts. The chain recombines TRBV4-3 with TRBJ2-3; tentatively, D is TRBD1 (6 bases). The CDR3 is made up of 12 amino acids. Germline loops: CDR1 LGHNA, CDR2 YSLEER. Trimming took off 6 bases at V and 10 bases at J, with 14 bases between the two ends. The CDR3 region is CASRSGQSAQYF. In DNA, the CDR3 is TGCGCCAGCAGGTCAGGACAGTCGGCGCAGTATTTT.

This clone has just a few counts. This chain uses TRBV4-3 with TRBJ2-7; D possibly corresponds to TRBD2 (5 bases). The CDR3 consists of 14 residues. Germline V CDR1 and CDR2: LGHNA, YSLEER. V was clipped by 1 base and J by 3 bases, with 10 bases between them. Here the CDR3 reads CASSQAPGIYEQYF. Written as DNA, the CDR3 is TGCGCCAGCAGCCAAGCCCCGGGAATCTACGAGCAGTACTTC.